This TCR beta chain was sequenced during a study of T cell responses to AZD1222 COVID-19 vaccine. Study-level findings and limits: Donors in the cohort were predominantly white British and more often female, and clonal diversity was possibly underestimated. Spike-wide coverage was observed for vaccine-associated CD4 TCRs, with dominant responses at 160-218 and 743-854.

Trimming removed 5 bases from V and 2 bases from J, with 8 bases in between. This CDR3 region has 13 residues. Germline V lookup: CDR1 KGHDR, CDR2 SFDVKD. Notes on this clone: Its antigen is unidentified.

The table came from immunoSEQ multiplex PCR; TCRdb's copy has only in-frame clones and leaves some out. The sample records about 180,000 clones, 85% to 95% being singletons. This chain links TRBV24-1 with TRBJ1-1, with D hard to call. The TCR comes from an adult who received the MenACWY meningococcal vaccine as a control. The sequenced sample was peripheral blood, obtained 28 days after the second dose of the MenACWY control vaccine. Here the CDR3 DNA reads TGTGCCACCAGTGTTGAGGGTAACACTGAAGCTTTCTTT. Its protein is CATSVEGNTEAFF.